This T cell receptor beta chain was sequenced for a study of blood T cell repertoires in COVID-19. Study in general: The United States, Italy and Spain provided the acute and convalescent COVID-19 samples. The analysed material was cDNA or gDNA that came from T cells, B-cell-depleted T cells, or PBMCs.

The data were produced by immunoSEQ multiplex PCR, yet TCRdb's version contains in-frame clones alone and is incomplete. Of some 170,000 clones listed, about 90% were seen once; the top ten hold roughly 1.2%. Germline loops: CDR1 SQVTM, CDR2 ANQGSEA. This CDR3 spans 11 amino acids. Deletions cut 3 bases from V and 4 bases from J, with 6 bases between. Individuals drawn from 20 to 30 US areas were roughly 18 to 100 years old. Participant reports of clinical history set cohort assignment. The sequenced sample was PBMCs or T cells enriched from blood (not recorded which). The chain employs TRBV29-1 and TRBJ1-2; TRBD1 is a possible D gene (5 bases). This TCR was sampled from a human donor with acute COVID-19. The donor label of this sample is uncertain. The CDR3 protein is CSVDRAYGYTF. The CDR3 coding sequence is TGCAGCGTTGACAGGGCCTATGGCTACACCTTC.